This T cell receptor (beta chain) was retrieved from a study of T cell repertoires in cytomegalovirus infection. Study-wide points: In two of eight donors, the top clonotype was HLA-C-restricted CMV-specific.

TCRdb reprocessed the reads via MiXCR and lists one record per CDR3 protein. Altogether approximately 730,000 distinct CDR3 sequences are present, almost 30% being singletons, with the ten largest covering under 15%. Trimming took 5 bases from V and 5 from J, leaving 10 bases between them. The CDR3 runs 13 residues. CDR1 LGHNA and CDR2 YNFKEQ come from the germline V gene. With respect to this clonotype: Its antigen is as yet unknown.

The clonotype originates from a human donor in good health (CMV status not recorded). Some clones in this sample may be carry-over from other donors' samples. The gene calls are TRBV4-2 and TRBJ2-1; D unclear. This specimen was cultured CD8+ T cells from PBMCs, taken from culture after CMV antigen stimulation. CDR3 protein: CASSEGEDNEQFF. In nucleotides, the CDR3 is TGTGCCAGCAGCGAAGGTGAGGACAATGAGCAGTTCTTC.